The entry below describes one T cell receptor beta chain. These data come from a study of blood T cell repertoires in COVID-19. On the study more broadly: The analysed material was cDNA or gDNA that came from T cells, B-cell-depleted T cells, or PBMCs.

Germline CDR1 SGHAT, CDR2 FQNNGV. The CDR3 contains 15 residues. Trimming pared 0 bases from V and 9 bases from J, leaving 17 bases between. Here immunoSEQ multiplex PCR was the method, and the copy in TCRdb shows in-frame clones only, minus some. The sample records about 670,000 clones, 90% being singletons. The specimen sequenced was peripheral blood. This chain links TRBV11-2 with TRBJ1-2; D is possibly TRBD1 (5 bases). The TCR was taken from a woman under 30 with acute or convalescent COVID-19. CDR3 amino acids: CASSLDVGGITSYTF. The DNA for the CDR3 is TGTGCCAGCAGCTTAGACGTGGGGGGGATTACGAGCTACACCTTC. The entire variable domain, with the rest obtained from reference TRBV11-2 and TRBJ1-2, is as follows: EAGVAQSPRYKIIEKRQSVAFWCNPISGHATLYWYQQILGQGPKLLIQFQNNGVVDDSQLPKDRFSAERLKGVDSTLKIQPAKLEDSAVYLCASSLDVGGITSYTFGSGTRLTVV.